Below are 29 T cell receptor beta chains sequenced from a single sample in a study of blood T cell repertoires in COVID-19. Method: immunoSEQ multiplex PCR; TCRdb's copy keeps in-frame clones and lacks some. The table includes 30,000 to 35,000 clones, more than 85% detected once. Sequenced material: peripheral blood. The origin of the receptors is a man between 65 and 85 years old with acute or convalescent COVID-19.

In this sample, this clone turned up a few times. The genes are TRBV4-2 and TRBJ1-1, with TRBD1 matching 8 bases. Germline CDR1 and CDR2: LGHNA and YNFKEQ. CDR3 size: 16 residues. Trimming at V came to 4 bases and at J to 5 bases, leaving 12 bases not matched to a gene. The CDR3 bases are TGTGCCAGCAGCCCGACGCGGGCAGGGGGCAGAACTGAAGCTTTCTTT. Its protein is CASSPTRAGGRTEAFF.

This clone was counted a single time. This chain joins TRBV15 and TRBJ2-5; TRBD2 might be the D (5 bases). Germline-derived CDR1 and CDR2 are LNHNV and YYDKDF (reference sequence). Between the trimmed V and J ends, which lost 5 bases and 5 bases, there was a span of 9 bases. This CDR3 has 12 amino acids. The CDR3 DNA reads TGTGCCACCAGCCGAGGGCCTGAGACCCAGTACTTC. Translation gives CATSRGPETQYF.

The chain links TRBV3-1 (or the pseudogene TRBV3-2) to TRBJ2-2; 8 positions match TRBD2. The J segment lost 4 bases and the V segment lost 4 bases, leaving 14 bases of the junction unmatched. Per the germline V gene, CDR1 is LGHDT and CDR2 is YNNKEL (reference sequence). The CDR3 totals 18 residues. CDR3 nucleotides: TGTGCCAGCAGCCGATCCAGCGGGGGCCCGCGAGGCACCGGGGAGCTGTTTTTT. It encodes CASSRSSGGPRGTGELFF.

This clone was seen once. The rearrangement uses TRBV7-3 and TRBJ2-2; TRBD2 is a possible D gene (6 bases). CDR3 length: 14 residues. V gave up 3 bases and J gave up 5 bases, with 10 bases separating them. Germline loops: CDR1 SGHTA, CDR2 FQGTGA. The CDR3 nucleotides are TGTGCCAGCAGCTTGACGGGGAGGACCGGGGAGCTGTTTTTT. Translated: CASSLTGRTGELFF.

The V and J genes are TRBV19 and TRBJ2-3, with TRBD1 identical over 10 bases. Germline CDR1 reads LNHDA; CDR2 reads SQIVND (reference sequence). Trimming cost V 6 bases and J 2 bases; bases outside gene matches: 5. This CDR3 spans 15 amino acids. The CDR3 DNA is TGTGCCAGTAGGCCGGGACAGGGGAACACAGATACGCAGTATTTT. It encodes CASRPGQGNTDTQYF.

V and J are TRBV6-5 and TRBJ1-1; TRBD1 agrees at 10 bases. In germline, CDR1 is MNHEY, CDR2 SVGAGI. The CDR3 has 15 amino acids. Germline trimming cut 5 bases from V and 6 bases from J; bases unmatched to any gene: 9. This CDR3 reads CASSPTGGGLAEAFF. CDR3 bases: TGTGCCAGCAGTCCGACAGGGGGCGGGCTCGCTGAAGCTTTCTTT.

J is TRBJ1-2 and V is TRBV7-9, with TRBD1 as a possible D gene (5 bases). Trimming removed 5 bases at V and 4 bases at J, with 11 bases between. The CDR3 is 13 residues long. The germline V gene has CDR1 SEHNR and CDR2 FQNEAQ (reference sequence). CDR3 protein: CASSGAGPYGYTF. The CDR3 DNA reads TGTGCCAGCAGCGGAGCGGGGCCCTATGGCTACACCTTC.

This clone was found once. The chain employs TRBV28 and TRBJ1-5; TRBD1 is a possible D gene (6 bases). The CDR3 covers 13 residues. V lost 6 bases and J lost 6, with 12 bases in between. From germline, CDR1 is MDHEN and CDR2 SYDVKM. CDR3 coding DNA: TGTGCCAGCAGAGGACAGCTGGGTCAGCCCCAGCATTTT. Translation gives CASRGQLGQPQHF.

The chain recombines TRBV4-3 with TRBJ2-2; 14 positions agree with TRBD2. Germline assignment: CDR1 LGHNA and CDR2 YSLEER. This CDR3 contains 21 residues. Trimming cost V 4 bases and J 5 bases; bases outside gene matches: 18. The CDR3 protein is CASSPGLAGEGGSGWTGELFF. The CDR3 nucleotides read TGCGCCAGCAGCCCGGGACTAGCGGGAGAAGGGGGTTCCGGTTGGACCGGGGAGCTGTTTTTT.

The chain combines TRBV27 with TRBJ1-2; 10 positions agree with TRBD1. This CDR3 has 13 residues. V shed 9 bases, J shed 8 bases, and the junction held 9 bases outside the gene matches. In germline, CDR1 is MNHEY, CDR2 SMNVEV (reference sequence). CDR3 coding DNA: TGTGCCAGTCGGACAGGGGGATCGGCGGGCTACACCTTC. Its protein product is CASRTGGSAGYTF.

This chain uses TRBV7-9 with TRBJ2-2, with 10 bases fitting TRBD2. Germline-derived CDR1 and CDR2 are SEHNR and FQNEAQ (reference sequence). The V and J ends lost 5 bases and 3 bases, in that order; junction bases with no gene match: 3. The CDR3 loop spans 15 amino acids. DNA for the CDR3: TGTGCCAGCAGCCCCGGGACTAGCGACACCGGGGAGCTGTTTTTT. It encodes CASSPGTSDTGELFF. Together with reference TRBV7-9 and TRBJ2-2, the CDR3 gives the full variable domain: DTGVSQNPRHKITKRGQNVTFRCDPISEHNRLYWYRQTLGQGPEFLTYFQNEAQLEKSRLLSDRFSAERPKGSFSTLEIQRTEQGDSAMYLCASSPGTSDTGELFFGEGSRLTVL.

This chain connects TRBV28 to TRBJ1-2; possible D gene TRBD1, 5 bases. This CDR3 is 13 amino acids long. Germline V lookup: CDR1 MDHEN, CDR2 SYDVKM. The V end lost 3 bases, the J end lost 2 bases, and 7 bases lay between the germline ends. The chain's CDR3 is CASSLGQNYGYTF. CDR3 DNA sequence: TGTGCCAGCAGTTTGGGGCAAAACTATGGCTACACCTTC.

V gene TRBV4-2 combines with J gene TRBJ2-1; 13 bases are a match to TRBD2. CDR1 is LGHNA, CDR2 YNFKEQ, per germline. The CDR3 has 17 amino acids. V trimming: 0 bases; J trimming: 12 bases; junction bases outside the gene matches: 11. The CDR3: CASSQELGTSGVWVQFF. As DNA, the CDR3 is TGTGCCAGCAGCCAAGAATTGGGGACTAGCGGGGTTTGGGTGCAGTTCTTC.

This chain connects TRBV5-1 to TRBJ1-2; 7 nucleotides agree with TRBD1. Germline V gene data show CDR1 as SGHRS and CDR2 as YFSETQ. The V segment lost 4 bases and the J segment 4 bases; nucleotides outside the gene matches: 7. This CDR3 spans 14 amino acids. CDR3 bases: TGCGCCAGCAGCGAGGGGGCATCCACCTATGGCTACACCTTC. It encodes CASSEGASTYGYTF.

This clone was recorded only once. The CDR3 nucleotides are TGTGCCAGCAGCCGGTGGTTGGGGGGGGGCACTGAAGCTTTCTTT. Its translation: CASSRWLGGGTEAFF. The chain combines TRBV6-5 with TRBJ1-1; TRBD1 might be the D (5 bases). CDR3 length: 15 amino acids. Germline values: CDR1 MNHEY, CDR2 SVGAGI. Trimming took 6 bases from V and 4 from J, leaving 18 bases between them.

The rearrangement links TRBV13 to TRBJ1-6; no firm D call. The ends were cut back, 5 bases at V and 10 bases at J, with 15 bases in the middle. CDR1 and CDR2 (germline): PRHDT, FYEKMQ (reference sequence). The CDR3 consists of 14 residues. The CDR3 sequence: CASSVRLGDSPLHF. The CDR3 DNA reads TGTGCCAGCAGCGTCCGCCTTGGAGACTCACCCCTCCACTTT. The complete variable domain, with remaining parts taken from reference TRBV13 and TRBJ1-6, reads AAGVIQSPRHLIKEKRETATLKCYPIPRHDTVYWYQQGPGQDPQFLISFYEKMQSDKGSIPDRFSAQQFSDYHSELNMSSLELGDSALYFCASSVRLGDSPLHFGNGTRLTVT.

This rearrangement joins TRBV5-4 to TRBJ2-7; 7 nucleotides align to TRBD1. V was clipped by 4 bases and J by 6 bases; unmatched bases: 10. The length of the CDR3 is 14 residues. The germline gives CDR1 SGHNT, CDR2 YYREEE (reference sequence). The CDR3 spells CASSKVLQGSEQYF. As DNA, the CDR3 is TGTGCCAGCAGCAAGGTACTACAGGGGAGCGAGCAGTACTTC.

This clone was detected only a few times. The CDR3 DNA reads as TGTGCCAGCAGCTTATCGGGACAGGATCAGCCCCAGCATTTT. Its protein product is CASSLSGQDQPQHF. The gene calls are TRBV7-2 and TRBJ1-5, with 8 bases matching TRBD1. The CDR3 has 14 amino acids. CDR1 and CDR2 from the germline V gene are SGHTA and FQGNSA. V gave up 2 bases and J gave up 5 bases; unmatched junction bases: 2.

This clone is a singleton in its sample. J is TRBJ2-1 and V is TRBV29-1; a weak D match, TRBD2 (6 bases). The CDR3 spans 15 residues. From germline, CDR1 is SQVTM and CDR2 ANQGSEA. The germline V and J ends were trimmed by 6 bases and 1 base, with 16 bases remaining between them. The CDR3 reads CSVVEDYSSYNEQFF. DNA for the CDR3: TGCAGCGTCGTTGAGGACTACTCTTCCTACAATGAGCAGTTCTTC.

The CDR3: CASSYSSGQGEEKLFF. The CDR3 DNA follows: TGTGCCAGCAGTTACTCGTCGGGACAGGGGGAAGAAAAACTGTTTTTT. The chain uses TRBV6-5 and TRBJ1-4; TRBD1 aligns across 11 bases. J lost 8 bases, V lost 0 bases, and 5 bases had no gene match. Per the germline V gene, CDR1 is MNHEY and CDR2 is SVGAGI. The CDR3 consists of 16 residues.

This sequence joins TRBV30 and TRBJ2-7; TRBD2 matches 7 bases. Germline V lookup: CDR1 GTSNPN, CDR2 SVGIG (reference sequence). With V trimmed by 4 bases and J by 1 base, 4 bases remained unmatched. CDR3 length: 13 residues. CDR3 bases: TGTGCCTGGATCCGCGGGGGATCCTACGAGCAGTACTTC. Translated, it gives CAWIRGGSYEQYF.

The genes are TRBV18 and TRBJ1-5; D is ambiguous. This CDR3 region has 16 residues. Trimming took off 6 bases at V and 5 bases at J, with 20 bases between the two ends. CDR1 KGHSH and CDR2 LQKENI come from the germline V gene. The CDR3 loop reads CASSPNSGIGDQPQHF. CDR3 DNA: TGTGCCAGCTCGCCCAACTCGGGAATCGGGGATCAGCCCCAGCATTTT.

The chain joins TRBV7-2 to TRBJ1-2, with TRBD1 matching over 8 bases. This CDR3 has 17 residues. Germline V gives CDR1 SGHTA, CDR2 FQGNSA. With 4 bases clipped from V and 7 bases from J, the junction kept 17 bases outside the gene matches. The CDR3 DNA follows: TGTGCCAGCAGCTCGGAGGCGGCAGGGGGCCTCTACGGTGGCTACACCTTC. It is translated as CASSSEAAGGLYGGYTF.

As concerns this clone: The junction departs from germline at one end; a sequencing error may be responsible. The chain employs TRBV5-1 and TRBJ2-6, with TRBD1 matching over 11 bases. Germline V gene lookup returns CDR1 SGHRS and CDR2 YFSETQ. This CDR3 region has 13 residues. CDR3 residues: CASSPGTGGTLFF. The CDR3 DNA follows: TGCGCCAGCAGTCCTGGGACAGGGGGGACACTATTTTTC.

The sample holds a few counts of this clone. The gene calls are TRBV9 and TRBJ2-5, with TRBD1 as a possible D gene (5 bases). This CDR3 region has 15 residues. Germline CDR1 and CDR2: SGDLS and YYNGEE. V shed 0 bases and J shed 4 bases, with 13 bases lying between them. The CDR3 loop reads CASSVDQGKGETQYF. CDR3 DNA: TGTGCCAGCAGCGTAGATCAGGGAAAGGGAGAGACCCAGTACTTC.

This chain joins TRBV5-1 and TRBJ1-1; 9 bases align to TRBD1. The CDR3 loop spans 15 amino acids. Per the germline V gene, CDR1 is SGHRS and CDR2 is YFSETQ. V lost 2 bases and J lost 3; bases outside the gene matches: 5. Written as DNA, the CDR3 is TGCGCCAGCAGCTTAAGGACAGGGGATCACACTGAAGCTTTCTTT. Protein product: CASSLRTGDHTEAFF.

The chain joins TRBV29-1 to TRBJ1-2; 8 bases are shared with TRBD1. This CDR3 contains 12 residues. V was pared by 4 bases and J by 6 bases, with 4 bases of the junction left unmatched. The V gene's germline CDR1 is SQVTM and CDR2 ANQGSEA. CDR3 bases: TGCAGCGTTGCTGACAGGGGAGATGGCTACACCTTC. It encodes CSVADRGDGYTF.

The chain has TRBV7-2 and TRBJ1-1; D is unclear. Germline V lookup: CDR1 SGHTA, CDR2 FQGNSA. The CDR3 runs 16 residues. The ends were cut back, 0 bases at V and 0 bases at J, with 11 bases in the middle. The CDR3 sequence: CASSLAPGPMNTEAFF. As DNA, the CDR3 is TGTGCCAGCAGCTTAGCCCCAGGTCCGATGAACACTGAAGCTTTCTTT.

The chain links TRBV7-9 to TRBJ2-2, with TRBD1 matching over 9 bases. CDR1 and CDR2 (germline): SEHNR, FQNEAQ (reference sequence). The V gene end was trimmed by 1 base and the J gene end by 4 bases; junction bases not matched to a gene: 13. CDR3 length: 19 residues. CDR3 nucleotide sequence: TGTGCCAGCAGCTTAGTAGATCGGGCGGGACAGGGCGTCACCGGGGAGCTGTTTTTT. Protein product: CASSLVDRAGQGVTGELFF.